The sequence of this T cell receptor beta chain was determined in a study of T cell repertoires in cytomegalovirus infection. The overall study: Both CMV infection and a matching HLA type were indicated by public TCR beta signatures. Study-level points and caveats: Of the TCR beta families, the public ones yielded a cumulative frequency that identified carriers of CMV plus the relevant HLA. It was HLA-C-restricted CMV-specific TCR beta clonotypes that dominated the response ex vivo.

This clonotype came up a few times. What it binds is unknown. The germline V gene encodes CDR1 MDHEN and CDR2 SYDVKM. The CDR3 has 17 amino acids. The V end lost 5 bases, the J end lost 0 bases, and 19 bases lay between the germline ends. TCRdb redid the calling of the reads with MiXCR, one entry per CDR3 protein. The sample has more than 300,000 distinct CDR3 sequences, about 34% seen once. V is TRBV28 and J is TRBJ1-1; TRBD1 might be the D (5 bases). Material: cultured PBMCs, obtained from culture after CMV antigen stimulation. This TCR derives from a human donor in good health (CMV status not recorded). Some clones in this sample may be carry-over from other donors' samples. CDR3 DNA: TGTGCCAGCAGTCCCGACAGTGCTATGAACATGAACACTGAAGCTTTCTTT. It specifies CASSPDSAMNMNTEAFF.